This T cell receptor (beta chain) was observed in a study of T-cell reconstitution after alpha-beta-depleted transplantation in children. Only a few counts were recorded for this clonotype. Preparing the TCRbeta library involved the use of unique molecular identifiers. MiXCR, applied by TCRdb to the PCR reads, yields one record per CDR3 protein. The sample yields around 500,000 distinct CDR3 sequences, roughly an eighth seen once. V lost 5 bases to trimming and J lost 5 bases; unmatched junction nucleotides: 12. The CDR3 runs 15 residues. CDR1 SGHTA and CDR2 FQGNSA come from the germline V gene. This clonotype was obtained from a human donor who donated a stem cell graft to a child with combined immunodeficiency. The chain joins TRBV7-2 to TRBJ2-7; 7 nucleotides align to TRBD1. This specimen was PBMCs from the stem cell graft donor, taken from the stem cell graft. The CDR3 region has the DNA TGTGCCAGCAGCCGAACGGACAGGCCTTGGGACGAGCAGTACTTC. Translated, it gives CASSRTDRPWDEQYF.